Detailed here is one TCR beta chain. Sequencing used immunoSEQ multiplex PCR; TCRdb keeps in-frame clones, though not all of them. The sample shows around 160,000 clones, more than 75% of them seen only once. The sample comes from a study of T cell responses to AZD1222 COVID-19 vaccine. The CDR3 extends over 14 amino acids. The V and J ends lost 5 bases and 5 bases respectively, with 16 bases between them. Germline CDR1 KGHSH, CDR2 LQKENI. The chain combines TRBV18 with TRBJ2-7; maybe TRBD1 (6 bases). The sequencing used peripheral blood, collected on day 0 of AZD1222 vaccination. The receptor was isolated from an adult in good health. CDR3 DNA sequence: TGTGCCAGCTCAATCGGACAGAGGAGTAACGAGCAGTACTTC. This encodes CASSIGQRSNEQYF.